This TCR beta chain appears in the sequencing data of a study of blood T cell repertoires in COVID-19. TCRdb's copy holds only in-frame clones and misses some; the assay was immunoSEQ multiplex PCR. This sample carries some 240,000 clones, around 83% of them seen once, and the ten largest clones take 5.2%. Input material: peripheral blood. This clonotype originated in a woman between 65 and 79 years old with COVID-19, enrolled during active disease.

In nucleotides, the CDR3 is TGTGCCAGCAGGAAGCGGGAGGGCCAACGCCAGCAGTACTTC. Amino acids: CASRKREGQRQQYF. The chain uses TRBV28 and TRBJ2-7; 10 positions agree with TRBD2. The V segment lost 6 bases and the J segment 8 bases; nucleotides outside the gene matches: 10. Germline V CDR1 and CDR2: MDHEN, SYDVKM. The CDR3 consists of 14 residues.